The 29 T cell receptor beta chains given below trace back to one sample, sequenced in a study of T cell responses to AZD1222 COVID-19 vaccine. Sequencing used immunoSEQ multiplex PCR; TCRdb keeps in-frame clones, though not all of them. Of over 100,000 clones listed, 86% are singletons. The sequencing used peripheral blood, collected on day 0 of AZD1222 vaccination. The receptors stem from an adult in good health.

The chain couples TRBV6-6 to TRBJ1-3; 8 bases are shared with TRBD1. V was pared by 5 bases and J by 4 bases, with 7 bases of the junction left unmatched. The CDR3 consists of 15 residues. Germline assignment: CDR1 MNHNY and CDR2 SVGAGI (reference sequence). The CDR3 loop reads CASSRDRRAGNTIYF. CDR3 sequence (DNA): TGTGCCAGCAGTCGGGACAGGAGAGCAGGAAACACCATATATTTT.

The chain carries TRBV28 and TRBJ1-1, with unresolved D. Germline CDR1 is MDHEN and CDR2 is SYDVKM. V was trimmed by 3 bases and J by 5 bases, leaving 19 bases between them. The CDR3 loop spans 16 amino acids. CDR3 sequence: CASSFALAWTGTEAFF. CDR3 DNA: TGTGCCAGCAGTTTTGCCCTCGCCTGGACTGGGACTGAAGCTTTCTTT.

This clone was seen once. The genes are TRBV4-3 and TRBJ2-7; 10 bases are a match to TRBD2. CDR3 length equals 14 residues. The V and J ends lost 3 bases and 2 bases, in that order; junction bases with no gene match: 1. From germline, CDR1 is LGHNA and CDR2 YSLEER. In DNA, the CDR3 is TGCGCCAGCAGCCAGAGCGGGGGGGCCTACGAGCAGTACTTC. Translated, it gives CASSQSGGAYEQYF.

The chain carries TRBV5-6 and TRBJ1-5; D is perhaps TRBD1 (5 bases). The CDR3 totals 15 residues. V was cut by 0 bases and J by 0 bases, with 7 bases left in between. CDR1 is SGHDT, CDR2 YYEEEE, per germline. CDR3 amino acids: CASSLGGHSNQPQHF. The CDR3 region has the DNA TGTGCCAGCAGCTTGGGTGGACATAGCAATCAGCCCCAGCATTTT.

The rearrangement joins TRBV6-5 to TRBJ1-4; 7 bases are shared with TRBD1. Germline V gene data show CDR1 as MNHEY and CDR2 as SVGAGI. This CDR3 has 14 amino acids. Germline trimming cut 8 bases from V and 4 bases from J; bases unmatched to any gene: 7. The CDR3 DNA is TGTGCCAGCCGACAGACAGGGAATAATGAAAAACTGTTTTTT. Protein: CASRQTGNNEKLFF.

The rearrangement uses TRBV11-2 and TRBJ2-3; tentative D call: TRBD1 (6 bases). V was pared by 7 bases and J by 2 bases, with 16 bases between. This CDR3 region has 15 residues. The V gene's germline CDR1 is SGHAT and CDR2 FQNNGV. DNA of the CDR3: TGTGCCAGCACCCGTACAGGGTCGCACACAGATACGCAGTATTTT. This translates into CASTRTGSHTDTQYF.

This rearrangement joins TRBV27 to TRBJ1-1; TRBD1 might be the D (6 bases). V was trimmed by 6 bases and J by 0 bases, leaving 8 bases between them. The CDR3 totals 13 residues. In germline, CDR1 is MNHEY, CDR2 SMNVEV (reference sequence). CDR3 bases: TGTGCCAGCAGGGACAGCATGAACACTGAAGCTTTCTTT. Its protein product is CASRDSMNTEAFF.

This chain joins TRBV7-2 and TRBJ1-6, with D possibly matching TRBD1 (5 bases). Deletions cut 2 bases from V and 0 bases from J, with 11 bases between. CDR3 size: 17 residues. CDR1 and CDR2 (germline): SGHTA, FQGNSA. CDR3 residues: CASSLYRPSSYNSPLHF. In DNA form, the CDR3 reads TGTGCCAGCAGCTTATACAGGCCTAGCTCCTATAATTCACCCCTCCACTTT.

The genes are TRBV28 and TRBJ2-2; D perhaps matches TRBD2 (6 bases). The CDR3 consists of 17 residues. Germline V gives CDR1 MDHEN, CDR2 SYDVKM. Between the trimmed V and J ends, which lost 2 bases and 7 bases, there was a span of 20 bases. The chain's CDR3 is CASSLGLSGVGSGELFF. The CDR3 DNA is TGTGCCAGCAGTTTAGGCTTGTCGGGGGTTGGAAGCGGGGAGCTGTTTTTT.

The chain is built from TRBV7-6 and TRBJ1-4; 10 bases match TRBD1. V trimming: 6 bases; J trimming: 1 base; junction bases outside the gene matches: 5. Germline V CDR1 and CDR2: SGHVS, FNYEAQ. The length of the CDR3 is 16 residues. The CDR3 DNA follows: TGTGCCAGCAGGAGGGGGGACAGGGGAACTAATGAAAAACTGTTTTTT. Its protein is CASRRGDRGTNEKLFF.

This clone was picked up a small number of times. V and J are TRBV9 and TRBJ1-2; a weak D match, TRBD1 (5 bases). The V end lost 0 bases, the J end lost 0 bases, and 15 bases lay between the germline ends. From germline, CDR1 is SGDLS and CDR2 YYNGEE. The CDR3 is 17 residues long. The chain's CDR3 is CASSVGSGSISNYGYTF. As DNA, the CDR3 is TGTGCCAGCAGCGTAGGTTCAGGGTCGATATCTAACTATGGCTACACCTTC.

This clone was seen only once. The chain employs TRBV2 and TRBJ1-5; D is unresolved. V shed 7 bases and J shed 1 base, with 11 bases lying between them. From germline, CDR1 is SNHLY and CDR2 FYNNEI. This CDR3 spans 14 amino acids. The CDR3 DNA follows: TGTGCCAGCACCCCGAAGGTGAGCAATCAGCCCCAGCATTTT. Its protein product is CASTPKVSNQPQHF.

The count of this clone is one. DNA of the CDR3: TGCAGCGTTGAAGTACAAGGCCGAAGGTACTATGGCTACACCTTC. Translated: CSVEVQGRRYYGYTF. The chain has TRBV29-1 and TRBJ1-2; unclear D gene. V lost 1 base to trimming and J lost 3 bases, with 15 bases between them. Looked up from germline, CDR1 is SQVTM and CDR2 is ANQGSEA. The CDR3 runs 15 residues.

The chain employs TRBV5-4 and TRBJ2-7; D is possibly TRBD2 (5 bases). The CDR3 totals 14 residues. V lost 4 bases and J lost 2, with 13 bases in between. From germline, CDR1 is SGHNT and CDR2 YYREEE (reference sequence). The CDR3 region is CASSPGVLAYEQYF. The CDR3 DNA is TGTGCCAGCAGCCCTGGAGTACTAGCCTACGAGCAGTACTTC.

This sequence joins TRBV5-4 and TRBJ2-7; TRBD1 aligns across 9 bases. The germline V gene has CDR1 SGHNT and CDR2 YYREEE (reference sequence). The CDR3 sequence is 15 residues long. Trimming cost V 1 base and J 4 bases; bases outside gene matches: 6. CDR3 sequence (DNA): TGTGCCAGCAGCTTGTTAGGACAGGGGATGTACGAGCAGTACTTC. This gives the protein CASSLLGQGMYEQYF. Looking up the rest from reference TRBV5-4 and TRBJ2-7 gives the full variable domain: ETGVTQSPTHLIKTRGQQVTLRCSSQSGHNTVSWYQQALGQGPQFIFQYYREEENGRGNFPPRFSGLQFPNYSSELNVNALELDDSALYLCASSLLGQGMYEQYFGPGTRLTVT.

This clone was seen a handful of times. V and J are TRBV19 and TRBJ2-1; TRBD1 matches 8 bases. The CDR3 runs 19 residues. J lost 2 bases, V lost 8 bases, and 20 bases had no gene match. In germline, CDR1 is LNHDA, CDR2 SQIVND (reference sequence). CDR3 coding DNA: TGTGCCAGTGGCGCTTGGCAGGGGGCCTCCCGGACTCCCTACAATGAGCAGTTCTTC. It yields the protein CASGAWQGASRTPYNEQFF.

The J gene is TRBJ1-1, the V gene TRBV2; D gene ambiguous. CDR3 length equals 14 residues. V was pared by 5 bases and J by 4 bases, with 14 bases between. CDR1 is SNHLY and CDR2 is FYNNEI in the germline V gene. CDR3 loop: CASSLRRPPTEAFF. The CDR3 DNA reads as TGTGCCAGCAGTCTACGTAGACCCCCCACTGAAGCTTTCTTT.

The V gene is TRBV9, the J gene TRBJ2-7; D uncertain. The CDR3 is made up of 11 amino acids. Trimming took 0 bases from V and 7 from J, leaving 5 bases between them. CDR1 is SGDLS and CDR2 is YYNGEE in the germline V gene. The CDR3 DNA reads TGTGCCAGCAGCGTAGGAAATGAGCAGTACTTC. Its translation is CASSVGNEQYF. Complete variable domain (other parts from reference TRBV9 and TRBJ2-7): DSGVTQTPKHLITATGQRVTLRCSPRSGDLSVYWYQQSLDQGLQFLIQYYNGEERAKGNILERFSAQQFPDLHSELNLSSLELGDSALYFCASSVGNEQYFGPGTRLTVT.

The chain combines TRBV5-1 with TRBJ1-4, with 7 bases matching TRBD1. Germline V gene sequence: CDR1 SGHRS, CDR2 YFSETQ. V was pared by 4 bases and J by 4 bases, with 10 bases of the junction left unmatched. This CDR3 is built from 16 residues. CDR3 nucleotides: TGCGCCAGCAGCCCCAACCCAGGGACAGATAATGAAAAACTGTTTTTT. This gives the protein CASSPNPGTDNEKLFF.

This chain connects TRBV11-2 to TRBJ1-3, with D tentatively TRBD1 (5 bases). CDR3 length: 15 amino acids. The V and J ends lost 5 bases and 4 bases respectively, with 15 bases between them. Germline CDR1 reads SGHAT; CDR2 reads FQNNGV. The CDR3 DNA is TGTGCCAGCAGCCCCGGGGCCAGCCCGGGAAACACCATATATTTT. Amino acids: CASSPGASPGNTIYF.

The chain recombines TRBV5-1 with TRBJ1-2; D is perhaps TRBD1 (5 bases). The CDR3 extends over 16 amino acids. The germline gives CDR1 SGHRS, CDR2 YFSETQ. V was cut by 5 bases and J by 2 bases, with 19 bases left in between. CDR3 in DNA: TGCGCCAGCAGTCGAACTCTGACAGAAGGAAACTATGGCTACACCTTC. Its translation is CASSRTLTEGNYGYTF.

This clone came up a few times. The V gene is TRBV11-2, the J gene TRBJ2-3; perhaps TRBD1 as D (6 bases). Germline loops: CDR1 SGHAT, CDR2 FQNNGV. Trimming removed 2 bases at V and 4 bases at J, with 13 bases between. CDR3 length equals 15 residues. Written as DNA, the CDR3 is TGTGCCAGCAGCTTATGGCAGGGGCGCCCAGATACGCAGTATTTT. Amino acids: CASSLWQGRPDTQYF.

J is TRBJ1-5 and V is TRBV7-2; D is perhaps TRBD1 (6 bases). The ends were cut back, 1 base at V and 3 bases at J, with 10 bases in the middle. This CDR3 is 15 amino acids long. The V gene's germline CDR1 is SGHTA and CDR2 FQGNSA. Here the CDR3 DNA reads TGTGCCAGCAGCTTAGATGGGGGCCTCAATCAGCCCCAGCATTTT. Protein: CASSLDGGLNQPQHF.

This clone has more than one count but fewer than ten. This chain connects TRBV4-1 to TRBJ2-3; D may be TRBD1 or TRBD2 (6 bases each). The CDR3 extends over 16 amino acids. Trimming removed 1 base at V and 5 bases at J, with 16 bases between. Germline-derived CDR1 and CDR2 are MGHRA and YSYEKL. The CDR3 here is CASSQAGAGREDTQYF. The DNA of the CDR3 is TGCGCCAGCAGCCAAGCGGGGGCTGGACGAGAAGATACGCAGTATTTT.

This chain links TRBV5-6 with TRBJ1-4, with 9 bases matching TRBD1. CDR3 length: 14 residues. With V trimmed by 4 bases and J by 7 bases, 5 bases remained unmatched. Germline V gives CDR1 SGHDT, CDR2 YYEEEE. CDR3 in amino acids: CASSRTGAGEKLFF. The CDR3 region has the DNA TGTGCCAGCAGCCGGACAGGGGCGGGTGAAAAACTGTTTTTT.

The V gene is TRBV5-1, the J gene TRBJ1-3; D ambiguous. Trimming pared 0 bases from V and 4 bases from J, leaving 8 bases between. Per the germline V gene, CDR1 is SGHRS and CDR2 is YFSETQ. There are 14 residues in the CDR3. As DNA, the CDR3 is TGCGCCAGCAGCTTGGTGGGATCCGGAAACACCATATATTTT. Translated, it gives CASSLVGSGNTIYF.

Here the CDR3 reads CASSSFGGNKGNQPQHF. For the CDR3, the DNA is TGTGCCAGCAGTTCCTTTGGGGGGAACAAGGGCAATCAGCCCCAGCATTTT. V usage is TRBV27 and J usage is TRBJ1-5, with D perhaps TRBD1 (5 bases). Germline CDR1 reads MNHEY; CDR2 reads SMNVEV (reference sequence). CDR3 size: 17 residues. With 4 bases removed from V and 2 bases from J, the gap between germline ends came to 18 bases.

The chain couples TRBV2 to TRBJ1-1; TRBD1 agrees at 8 bases. Looked up from germline, CDR1 is SNHLY and CDR2 is FYNNEI. This CDR3 is built from 13 residues. V trimming: 6 bases; J trimming: 10 bases; junction bases outside the gene matches: 10. The CDR3 DNA sequence: TGTGCCAGCAGGATCGGACAGGGCGGCGTAGCTTTCTTT. Protein sequence: CASRIGQGGVAFF.

A single count supports this clone. The DNA for the CDR3 is TGTGCCAGCAGCCTCCGGGACAGGGAACGCCCCACGAACACTGAAGCTTTCTTT. Its translation is CASSLRDRERPTNTEAFF. V gene TRBV12-1 combines with J gene TRBJ1-1; the table names TRBD1, a call not compared with the DNA. TRBV12-1 is reported as a pseudogene. The CDR3 has 18 residues.